This T cell receptor beta chain was captured by sequencing in a study of cytomegalovirus exposure and HLA in healthy donors. For the study at large: Among over 300 genotyped donors, about 85% fell in the Caucasian-associated ancestry cluster. Overall study results and limits: Investigators reported 150 to 200 TCR beta chains as tied to cytomegalovirus. Presence/absence analyses assumed roughly uniform sequencing depth across donors, which may not hold. Analysis was carried out at a later point, and it linked a missense DCLRE1C variant to TCR beta V- and J-gene trimming.

With respect to this clone: No antigen is known for it.

Vbeta (60) and Jbeta (13) primers were used in the PCR. The data were produced by immunoSEQ multiplex PCR, yet TCRdb's version contains in-frame clones alone and is incomplete. The sample lists 160,000 or so clones; around 80% were seen once. The CDR3 has 16 amino acids. V lost 2 bases and J lost 4; bases outside the gene matches: 5. Germline CDR1 MRHNA, CDR2 SNTAGT. Sequencing input: PBMCs. This chain joins TRBV6-4 and TRBJ2-1; 10 bases agree with TRBD2. This receptor was obtained from a man aged 18-30 years in good health and CMV-seronegative. CDR3 nucleotides: TGTGCCAGCAGTGACATAGCGGGAGGACGATACAATGAGCAGTTCTTC. This gives the protein CASSDIAGGRYNEQFF.